The clone carrying this T cell receptor (beta chain) has more than one count but fewer than ten. CDR3 length equals 18 residues. J gave up 2 bases and V 0 bases, and 9 bases lay outside the gene matches. The germline CDR1 and CDR2 sequences are SGHNT and YYREEE (reference sequence). Original methodology: Reference gene primer amplification yielded estimated nucleated cell counts. Data came from immunoSEQ multiplex PCR; TCRdb stores just in-frame clones and leaves some out. Clonal size and the V and J genes are those of that table, whereas D and trimming came from the DNA. The data hold around 120,000 clones, with approximately 68% observed a single time. This entry is derived from a study of blood T cell repertoires in COVID-19.

This chain connects TRBV5-4 to TRBJ2-3; 10 positions agree with TRBD2. The TCR was taken from a woman aged 70-85 years with acute or convalescent COVID-19. The specimen sequenced was peripheral blood. CDR3 coding DNA: TGTGCCAGCAGCTTGGCCTCTAGCGGGAGTTCGGTCACAGATACGCAGTATTTT. Translation gives CASSLASSGSSVTDTQYF.